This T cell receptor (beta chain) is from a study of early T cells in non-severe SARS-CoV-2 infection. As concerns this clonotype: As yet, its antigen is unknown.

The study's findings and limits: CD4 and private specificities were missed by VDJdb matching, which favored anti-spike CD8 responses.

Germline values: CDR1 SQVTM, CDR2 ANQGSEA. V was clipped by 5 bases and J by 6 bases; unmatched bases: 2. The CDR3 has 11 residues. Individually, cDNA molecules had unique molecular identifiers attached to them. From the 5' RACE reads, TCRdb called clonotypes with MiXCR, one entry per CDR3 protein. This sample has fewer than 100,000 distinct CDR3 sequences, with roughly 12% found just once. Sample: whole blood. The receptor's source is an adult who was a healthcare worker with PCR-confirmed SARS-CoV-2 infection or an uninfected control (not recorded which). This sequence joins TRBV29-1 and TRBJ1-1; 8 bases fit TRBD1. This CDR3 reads CSVHRGAEAFF. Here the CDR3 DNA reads TGCAGCGTTCACAGGGGGGCTGAAGCTTTCTTT.